Shown below are 3 T cell receptor beta chains from a single sample sequenced in a study of sequential checkpoint blockade in melanoma. As to treatment: randomized to nivolumab then ipilimumab (arm A) or the reverse (arm B). The protocol was immunoSEQ multiplex PCR, while the TCRdb copy is restricted to in-frame clones and leaves out a portion. Here the sample spans thousands of clones, about 20% being singletons. This sample comprised tumor tissue (inferred from file names), obtained from a patient given nivolumab and ipilimumab in sequence. All receptors derive from a human donor with melanoma.

This clone appeared a few times. The rearrangement joins TRBV10-3 to TRBJ1-5; D is unresolved. V lost 11 bases to trimming and J lost 7 bases, with 15 bases between them. The length of the CDR3 is 12 residues. Germline V lookup: CDR1 ENHRY, CDR2 SYGVKD. In nucleotides, the CDR3 is TGTGCCGCCTGGGTCGTCGGACAGCCCCAGCATTTT. Translation: CAAWVVGQPQHF.

J is TRBJ2-3 and V is TRBV29-1; 10 bases agree with TRBD1. This CDR3 has 18 amino acids. Trimming removed 0 bases from V and 2 bases from J; junction bases left unmatched: 11. Per germline, CDR1 SQVTM and CDR2 ANQGSEA. The CDR3 here is CSVEDSNPGQGFTDTQYF. The DNA for the CDR3 is TGCAGCGTTGAAGACAGTAATCCGGGACAGGGGTTCACAGATACGCAGTATTTT.

This clone was detected only a few times. The V call is TRBV6-8, the J call TRBJ2-7; 12 nucleotides align to TRBD1. V gave up 4 bases and J gave up 6 bases; unmatched junction bases: 4. The germline V gene encodes CDR1 MNHGY and CDR2 SAAAGT. The CDR3 spans 14 residues. The DNA for the CDR3 is TGTGCCAGCAGTTCCGGGACAGGGGGCGCCGAGCAGTACTTC. Translated, it gives CASSSGTGGAEQYF.